A selection of T cell receptor beta chains follows, all from one sample in a study of regulatory T cells in long-lasting Graves disease. MiXCR, run by TCRdb on the multiplex PCR reads, gives a single entry per CDR3 protein. The sample includes fewer than 400,000 distinct CDR3 sequences, roughly 20% of them seen just once. The sample was peripheral blood mononuclear cells (PBMCs), taken when the disease was refractory, from a patient treated with antithyroid drugs. The source is a female donor with Graves disease. CDR3s include the opening cysteine and the closing phenylalanine or tryptophan. A D gene is named only where the DNA matches it firmly. Only part of the rows carry a size: once, few, many, or a class if the clone is expanded.

V gene: TRBV20-1; J gene: TRBJ1-1; clone size: NA; D gene: NA; CDR3 DNA: TGCAGTGCTAGACCCTTATCCGGGACGGGGAACACTGAAGCTTTCTTT; CDR3 protein: CSARPLSGTGNTEAFF
V gene: TRBV20-1; J gene: TRBJ1-2; clone size: NA; D gene: TRBD1; CDR3 DNA: TGCAGTGCTAGAGATCTAAAGCAGGGGGCGGTGGGCTACACCTTC; CDR3 protein: CSARDLKQGAVGYTF
V gene: TRBV27; J gene: TRBJ1-5; clone size: NA; D gene: NA; CDR3 DNA: TGTGCCAGCGGTTTTAGAAGTCAACATCAGCCCCAGCATTTT; CDR3 protein: CASGFRSQHQPQHF
V gene: TRBV20-1; J gene: TRBJ1-1; clone size: many; D gene: NA; CDR3 DNA: TGCAGTGCTAGCCCGATAAAGATCAACACTGAAGCTTTCTTT; CDR3 protein: CSASPIKINTEAFF
V gene: TRBV20-1; J gene: TRBJ2-7; clone size: NA; D gene: NA; CDR3 DNA: TGCAGTACTTGGGGACATACAACCTCCTACGAGCAGTACTTC; CDR3 protein: CSTWGHTTSYEQYF
V gene: TRBV12-3/TRBV12-4; J gene: TRBJ2-5; clone size: few; D gene: NA; CDR3 DNA: TGTGCCAGCAGTTCCGGGACACAGACCCAGTACTTC; CDR3 protein: CASSSGTQTQYF
V gene: TRBV24-1; J gene: TRBJ2-1; clone size: NA; D gene: TRBD2; CDR3 DNA: TGTGCCACCAGTAGGCGGGGGGACTACAATGAGCAGTTCTTC; CDR3 protein: CATSRRGDYNEQFF
V gene: TRBV29-1; J gene: TRBJ1-1; clone size: many; D gene: NA; CDR3 DNA: TGCAGCGCCAACGTTAGGCAGGGGAACACTGAAGCTTTCTTT; CDR3 protein: CSANVRQGNTEAFF
V gene: TRBV3-1; J gene: TRBJ1-2; clone size: many; D gene: NA; CDR3 DNA: TGTGCCAGCAGCACCGGGAACGGCTATGGCTACACCTTC; CDR3 protein: CASSTGNGYGYTF
V gene: TRBV29-1; J gene: TRBJ2-7; clone size: NA; D gene: NA; CDR3 DNA: TGCAGCGTTGATGGACGAACTGAGCAGTACTTC; CDR3 protein: CSVDGRTEQYF
V gene: TRBV20-1; J gene: TRBJ1-2; clone size: many; D gene: NA; CDR3 DNA: TGCAGTGCTACCCAGACGGTAAACTATGGCTACACCTTC; CDR3 protein: CSATQTVNYGYTF
V gene: TRBV2; J gene: TRBJ2-3; clone size: NA; D gene: NA; CDR3 DNA: TGTGTCAGCAGTGAATATGGGCAATCCACAGATACGCAGTATTTT; CDR3 protein: CVSSEYGQSTDTQYF
V gene: TRBV20-1; J gene: TRBJ2-3; clone size: once; D gene: NA; CDR3 DNA: TGCAGTGCTAGACCTGGAAGCGGTGGCACAGATACGCAGTATTTT; CDR3 protein: CSARPGSGGTDTQYF
V gene: TRBV28; J gene: TRBJ2-1; clone size: once; D gene: NA; CDR3 DNA: TGTGCCAGCAGTTTAGGGACACTCTACAATGAGCAGTTCTTC; CDR3 protein: CASSLGTLYNEQFF
V gene: TRBV5-6; J gene: TRBJ1-4; clone size: few; D gene: NA; CDR3 DNA: TGTGCCAGCAGCCCCGGACAGTATGAAAAACTGTTTTTT; CDR3 protein: CASSPGQYEKLFF
V gene: TRBV29-1; J gene: TRBJ1-1; clone size: NA; D gene: TRBD1; CDR3 DNA: TGCAGCGTTGACGCAGGGGGCTGGGGAGAAGCTTTCTTT; CDR3 protein: CSVDAGGWGEAFF
V gene: TRBV19; J gene: TRBJ1-5; clone size: NA; D gene: TRBD1; CDR3 DNA: TGTGCCAGTAGTCCTCGGACAGGGGGAAGCAATCAGCCCCAGCATTTT; CDR3 protein: CASSPRTGGSNQPQHF
V gene: TRBV5-1; J gene: TRBJ1-1; clone size: few; D gene: NA; CDR3 DNA: TGCGCCAGCAGGGATATGGTGAACACTGAAGCTTTCTTT; CDR3 protein: CASRDMVNTEAFF
V gene: TRBV7-9; J gene: TRBJ1-3; clone size: NA; D gene: NA; CDR3 DNA: TGTGCCAGCAGCTTAGGGGCCGAGGGAGGAAACACCATATATTTT; CDR3 protein: CASSLGAEGGNTIYF
V gene: TRBV7-2; J gene: TRBJ2-7; clone size: many; D gene: TRBD1; CDR3 DNA: TGTGCCAGCAGCTTTGACAGGGGGCACTACGAGCAGTACTTC; CDR3 protein: CASSFDRGHYEQYF
V gene: TRBV11-2; J gene: TRBJ2-3; clone size: few; D gene: NA; CDR3 DNA: TGTGCCAGCAGCTTAGCGGTGGATACGCAGTATTTT; CDR3 protein: CASSLAVDTQYF